A selection of T cell receptor beta chains follows, all from one sample in a study of graft-versus-host responses after intestinal transplantation. These receptors have no known antigen. Profiled with immunoSEQ multiplex PCR; TCRdb holds only in-frame clones, not every one. The table records about 83,000 clones, about 89% of them present only once. The material sequenced was unstimulated CD4+ T cells sorted from spleen or lymph node cells, taken before intestinal transplant. The receptors shown here come from a human donor who received an intestinal transplant. The CDR3 runs from the conserved cysteine through the conserved F or W. A D gene is named only where the DNA matches it firmly. Clone size is not always given. Where it is, it says once, few, many or a class for expanded clones.

NA | TRBJ1-1 | NA | TRBV5-5 | CASSLQGPPTEAFF | TGTGCCAGCAGCTTGCAGGGCCCCCCGACTGAAGCTTTCTTT
NA | TRBJ2-7 | NA | TRBV7-8 | CASSPWTPGDHEQYF | TGTGCCAGCAGCCCTTGGACCCCGGGGGACCACGAGCAGTACTTC
NA | TRBJ2-5 | TRBD1 | TRBV5-8 | CASSLGGSETQYF | TGTGCCAGCAGCTTAGGGGGCTCAGAGACCCAGTACTTC
NA | TRBJ1-1 | TRBD1 | TRBV5-1 | CASSLGQGANTEAFF | TGCGCCAGCAGCTTGGGACAGGGGGCGAACACTGAAGCTTTCTTT
NA | TRBJ1-5 | NA | TRBV19 | CASSILEGSNQPQHF | TGTGCCAGTAGTATTCTGGAGGGCTCCAATCAGCCCCAGCATTTT
NA | TRBJ1-2 | NA | TRBV6-5 | CASSYTQGPPGGYTF | TGTGCCAGCAGTTACACCCAGGGGCCCCCAGGAGGCTACACCTTC
NA | TRBJ2-7 | NA | TRBV7-6 | CASSLMGSSGEQYF | TGTGCCAGCAGCTTGATGGGGAGCTCGGGGGAGCAGTACTTC
NA | TRBJ2-3 | TRBD2 | TRBV7-3 | CASSPIAGKSTDTQYF | TGTGCCAGCAGCCCTATAGCGGGGAAGAGCACAGATACGCAGTATTTT
NA | TRBJ2-6 | NA | TRBV2 | CASSVWGDGANVLTF | TGTGCCAGCAGTGTCTGGGGGGACGGGGCCAACGTCCTGACTTTC
NA | TRBJ1-3 | NA | TRBV28 | CASSFGQGGGNTIYF | TGTGCCAGCAGTTTCGGGCAGGGCGGTGGGAACACCATATATTTT
NA | TRBJ1-5 | NA | TRBV7-2 | CASTSGFNQPQHF | TGTGCCAGCACCTCGGGTTTCAATCAGCCCCAGCATTTT
NA | TRBJ1-1 | TRBD1 | TRBV6-6 | CASSYPRGQGATEAFF | TGTGCCAGCAGTTACCCCCGGGGTCAGGGGGCCACTGAAGCTTTCTTT
NA | TRBJ2-5 | NA | TRBV27 | CASKDSPLGTQYF | TGTGCCAGCAAGGACAGCCCCCTGGGGACCCAGTACTTC
NA | TRBJ1-4 | NA | TRBV18 | CASSAKTEEKLFF | TGTGCCAGCTCAGCGAAGACAGAAGAAAAACTGTTTTTT
NA | TRBJ2-1 | NA | TRBV18 | CASSPHRYNEQFF | TGTGCCAGCTCACCACACAGATACAATGAGCAGTTCTTC
few | TRBJ1-2 | NA | TRBV6-1 | CASSHEVHGYTF | TGTGCCAGCAGCCATGAGGTCCATGGCTACACCTTC
once | TRBJ1-2 | TRBD1 | TRBV6-1 | CASSGVDRVGGYTF | TGTGCCAGCAGTGGGGTCGACAGGGTAGGTGGCTACACCTTC
NA | TRBJ2-2 | NA | TRBV28 | CASSLDTGNTGELFF | TGTGCCAGCAGCCTAGATACGGGAAACACCGGGGAGCTGTTTTTT
NA | TRBJ2-3 | NA | TRBV5-1 | CASSRLGTSTDTQYF | TGCGCCAGCAGTCGACTGGGGACTAGCACAGATACGCAGTATTTT
NA | TRBJ1-4 | TRBD1 | TRBV6-5 | CASTDRGREKLFF | TGTGCCAGCACCGACAGGGGACGGGAAAAACTGTTTTTT
NA | TRBJ2-7 | TRBD2 | TRBV28 | CASSNLAGGAYEQYF | TGTGCCAGCAGTAATCTAGCGGGGGGGGCCTACGAGCAGTACTTC
NA | TRBJ2-5 | NA | TRBV5-1 | CASSLVSGDRQETQYF | TGCGCCAGCAGCTTGGTCTCAGGCGACCGCCAAGAGACCCAGTACTTC
NA | TRBJ1-2 | TRBD1 | TRBV5-1 | CASSWGRQGVYGYTF | TGCGCCAGCAGCTGGGGGCGACAGGGGGTTTATGGCTACACCTTC
NA | TRBJ1-4 | NA | TRBV19 | CASSQPGATNEKLFF | TGTGCCAGTAGTCAACCGGGAGCAACTAATGAAAAACTGTTTTTT
NA | TRBJ2-7 | TRBD2 | TRBV9 | CASSVAPGGAYEQYF | TGTGCCAGCAGCGTAGCCCCGGGGGGGGCCTACGAGCAGTACTTC
NA | TRBJ1-4 | NA | TRBV10-3 | CAISENGRGYGNEKLFF | TGTGCCATCAGTGAAAACGGGCGGGGCTATGGGAATGAAAAACTGTTTTTT
NA | TRBJ2-3 | TRBD2 | TRBV19 | CASSIGGGRAVTDTQYF | TGTGCCAGTAGTATCGGGGGCGGGAGGGCCGTTACGGATACGCAGTATTTT
NA | TRBJ1-6 | NA | TRBV15 | CATSSRTSNSPLHF | TGTGCCACCAGCAGCCGGACTTCTAATTCACCCCTCCACTTT
NA | TRBJ2-1 | NA | TRBV29-1 | CSGSRGSNEQFF | TGCAGCGGCAGCAGGGGAAGCAATGAGCAGTTCTTC
NA | TRBJ2-7 | NA | TRBV2 | CASSFYDPTASSYEQYF | TGTGCCAGCAGTTTCTACGACCCGACAGCTTCCTCCTACGAGCAGTACTTC
NA | TRBJ2-3 | TRBD1 | TRBV6-5 | CASSITDRFTDTQYF | TGTGCCAGCAGTATCACGGACAGGTTCACAGATACGCAGTATTTT
NA | TRBJ2-1 | NA | TRBV11-3 | CASSPTVTNEQFF | TGTGCCAGCAGCCCGACAGTAACCAATGAGCAGTTCTTC
NA | TRBJ2-7 | NA | TRBV5-1 | CASSSVTGSYEQYF | TGCGCCAGCAGCTCGGTGACAGGCTCCTACGAGCAGTACTTC
NA | TRBJ2-7 | NA | TRBV7-2 | CASSLAAAGLSYEQYF | TGTGCCAGCAGCTTAGCAGCGGCGGGACTGTCCTACGAGCAGTACTTC
NA | TRBJ1-3 | NA | TRBV9 | CASARGFSGNTIYF | TGTGCCAGCGCCAGGGGTTTCTCTGGAAACACCATATATTTT
NA | TRBJ2-7 | TRBD1 | TRBV11-2 | CASSIGTGVGYEQYF | TGTGCCAGCAGCATAGGGACAGGGGTCGGGTACGAGCAGTACTTC
NA | TRBJ2-5 | TRBD1 | TRBV5-1 | CASSPRTGLQETQYF | TGCGCCAGCAGCCCAAGGACAGGGCTCCAAGAGACCCAGTACTTC
NA | TRBJ1-1 | NA | TRBV27 | CASGGRSEAFF | TGTGCCAGCGGTGGGAGGAGCGAAGCTTTCTTT
NA | TRBJ2-1 | NA | TRBV5-1 | CASSLEGTKVYEQFF | TGCGCCAGCAGCTTGGAAGGGACAAAAGTTTATGAGCAGTTCTTC
NA | TRBJ2-2 | TRBD2 | TRBV11-3 | CASSPGLAGVGELFF | TGTGCCAGCAGCCCGGGACTAGCGGGAGTCGGGGAGCTGTTTTTT
NA | TRBJ1-1 | TRBD1 | TRBV5-1 | CASREDRGRSTEAFF | TGCGCCAGCAGGGAGGACAGGGGACGGTCCACTGAAGCTTTCTTT
NA | TRBJ2-6 | NA | TRBV5-1 | CASSLGAGSGANVLTF | TGCGCCAGCAGCTTGGGGGCGGGCTCTGGGGCCAACGTCCTGACTTTC
few | TRBJ1-3 | NA | TRBV19 | CASTVGNTIYF | TGTGCCAGTACCGTTGGAAACACCATATATTTT
NA | TRBJ1-3 | NA | TRBV2 | CASSGVSSGNTIYF | TGTGCCAGCTCCGGGGTTAGCTCTGGAAACACCATATATTTT
NA | TRBJ2-7 | TRBD1 | TRBV5-1 | CASSLIPQGVLSYEQYF | TGCGCCAGCAGCTTGATTCCACAGGGGGTGTTATCCTACGAGCAGTACTTC
NA | TRBJ1-6 | NA | TRBV7-8 | CASGGQAINSPLHF | TGTGCCAGTGGGGGCCAGGCCATTAATTCACCCCTCCACTTT
NA | TRBJ1-1 | NA | TRBV5-4 | CASSLGGVNRAEAFF | TGTGCCAGCAGCTTGGGCGGGGTGAACCGAGCTGAAGCTTTCTTT
NA | TRBJ1-2 | NA | TRBV14 | CASSQDRGSYGYTF | TGTGCCAGCAGCCAAGATCGGGGGAGCTATGGCTACACCTTC
NA | TRBJ2-7 | TRBD1 | TRBV7-6 | CASSLAHRGNIYEQYF | TGTGCCAGCAGCTTAGCGCACAGGGGGAACATCTACGAGCAGTACTTC
NA | TRBJ2-5 | TRBD2 | TRBV27 | CASSPAFRGRGETQYF | TGTGCCAGCAGTCCCGCCTTCCGCGGGAGGGGAGAGACCCAGTACTTC
NA | TRBJ2-7 | TRBD2 | TRBV11-2 | CASSFGLAGGEQYF | TGTGCCAGCAGCTTCGGGCTAGCGGGTGGTGAGCAGTACTTC
few | TRBJ2-2 | TRBD2 | TRBV7-3 | CASSSPGTSGGGRYTGELFF | TGTGCCAGCAGCAGCCCCGGGACTAGCGGGGGGGGCCGATACACCGGGGAGCTGTTTTTT
NA | TRBJ2-5 | NA | TRBV28 | CASTNYGFETQYF | TGTGCCAGCACCAACTACGGGTTTGAGACCCAGTACTTC